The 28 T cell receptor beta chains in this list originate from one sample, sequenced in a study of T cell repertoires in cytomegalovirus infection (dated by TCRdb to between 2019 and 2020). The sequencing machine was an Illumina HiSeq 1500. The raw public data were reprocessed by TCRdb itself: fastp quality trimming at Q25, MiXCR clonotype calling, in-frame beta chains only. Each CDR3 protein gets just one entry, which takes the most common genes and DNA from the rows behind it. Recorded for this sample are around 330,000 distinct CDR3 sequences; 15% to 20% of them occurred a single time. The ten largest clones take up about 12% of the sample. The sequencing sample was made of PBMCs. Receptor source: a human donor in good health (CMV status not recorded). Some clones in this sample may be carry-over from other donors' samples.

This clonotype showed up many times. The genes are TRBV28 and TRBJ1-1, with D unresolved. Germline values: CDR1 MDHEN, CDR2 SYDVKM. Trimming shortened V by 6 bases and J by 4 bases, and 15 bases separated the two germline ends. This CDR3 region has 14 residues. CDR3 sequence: CASRPPVLSTEAFF. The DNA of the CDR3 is TGTGCCAGCAGGCCACCGGTCTTGAGCACTGAAGCTTTCTTT.

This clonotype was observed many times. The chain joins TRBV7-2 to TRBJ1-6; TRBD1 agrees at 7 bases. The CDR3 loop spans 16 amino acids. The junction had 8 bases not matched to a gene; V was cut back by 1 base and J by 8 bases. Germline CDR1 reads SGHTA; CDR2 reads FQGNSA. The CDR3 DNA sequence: TGTGCCAGCAGCTTAGTCCCAGGGGGAAAGGATTCACCCCTCCACTTT. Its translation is CASSLVPGGKDSPLHF.

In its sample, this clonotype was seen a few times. Here the CDR3 reads CASSPTFPGGRDTQYF. CDR3 coding DNA: TGTGCCAGCAGTCCTACTTTTCCGGGGGGAAGAGATACGCAGTATTTT. The chain recombines TRBV27 with TRBJ2-3; 7 bases match TRBD2. Germline values: CDR1 MNHEY, CDR2 SMNVEV (reference sequence). The CDR3 loop spans 16 amino acids. Germline trimming cut 5 bases from V and 5 bases from J; bases unmatched to any gene: 13.

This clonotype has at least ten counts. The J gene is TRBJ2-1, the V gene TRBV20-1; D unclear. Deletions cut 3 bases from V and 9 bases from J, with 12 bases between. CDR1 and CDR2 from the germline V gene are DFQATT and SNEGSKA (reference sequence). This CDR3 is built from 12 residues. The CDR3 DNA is TGCAGTGCTAGGAGCGACATCGGTGAGCAGTTCTTC. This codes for CSARSDIGEQFF.

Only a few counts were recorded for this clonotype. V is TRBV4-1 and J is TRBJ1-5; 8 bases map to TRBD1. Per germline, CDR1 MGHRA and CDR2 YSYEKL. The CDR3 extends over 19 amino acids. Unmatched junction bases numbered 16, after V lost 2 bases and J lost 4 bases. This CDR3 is CASSQREISGTGGNQPQHF. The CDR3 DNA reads TGCGCCAGCAGCCAAAGGGAAATCTCCGGGACAGGAGGAAATCAGCCCCAGCATTTT.

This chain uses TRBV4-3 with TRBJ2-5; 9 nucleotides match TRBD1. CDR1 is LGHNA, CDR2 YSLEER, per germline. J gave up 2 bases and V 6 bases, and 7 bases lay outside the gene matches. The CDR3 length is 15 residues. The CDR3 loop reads CASSRDRGTQETQYF. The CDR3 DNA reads TGCGCCAGCAGTCGCGACAGGGGGACGCAAGAGACCCAGTACTTC.

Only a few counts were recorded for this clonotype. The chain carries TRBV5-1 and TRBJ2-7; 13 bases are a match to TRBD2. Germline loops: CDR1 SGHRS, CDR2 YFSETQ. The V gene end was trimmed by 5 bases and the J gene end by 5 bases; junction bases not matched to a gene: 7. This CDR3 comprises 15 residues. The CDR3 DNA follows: TGCGCCAGCAGTCCGCCGGGGACTAGCGGGGACGAGCAGTACTTC. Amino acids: CASSPPGTSGDEQYF.

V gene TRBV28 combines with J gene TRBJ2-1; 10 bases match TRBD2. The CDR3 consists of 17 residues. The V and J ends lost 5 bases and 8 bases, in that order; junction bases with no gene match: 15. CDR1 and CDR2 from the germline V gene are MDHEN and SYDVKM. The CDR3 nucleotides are TGTGCCAGCAGTGAGAGGAGCGGGGGGGCATGGGCGCATGAGCAGTTCTTC. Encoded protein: CASSERSGGAWAHEQFF.

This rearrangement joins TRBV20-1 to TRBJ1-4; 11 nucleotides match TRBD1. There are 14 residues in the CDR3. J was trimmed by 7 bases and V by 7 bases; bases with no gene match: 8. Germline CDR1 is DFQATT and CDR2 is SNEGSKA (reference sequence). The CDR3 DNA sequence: TGCAGTGTCAATCCGGGACAGGGGGGTGAAAAACTGTTTTTT. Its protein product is CSVNPGQGGEKLFF.

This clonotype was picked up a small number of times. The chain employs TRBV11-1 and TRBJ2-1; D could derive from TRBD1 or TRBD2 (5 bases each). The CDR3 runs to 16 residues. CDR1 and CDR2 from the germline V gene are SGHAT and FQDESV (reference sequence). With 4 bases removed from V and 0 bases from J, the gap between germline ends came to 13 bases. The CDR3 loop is CASSSGTVGSYNEQFF. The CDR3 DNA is TGTGCCAGCAGCTCCGGGACCGTCGGCTCCTACAATGAGCAGTTCTTC.

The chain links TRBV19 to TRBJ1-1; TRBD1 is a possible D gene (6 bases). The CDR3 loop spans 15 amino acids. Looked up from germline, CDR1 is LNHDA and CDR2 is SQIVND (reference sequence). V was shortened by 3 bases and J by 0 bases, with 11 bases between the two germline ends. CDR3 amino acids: CASSIMPGVNTEAFF. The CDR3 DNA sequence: TGTGCCAGTAGTATTATGCCAGGGGTGAACACTGAAGCTTTCTTT.

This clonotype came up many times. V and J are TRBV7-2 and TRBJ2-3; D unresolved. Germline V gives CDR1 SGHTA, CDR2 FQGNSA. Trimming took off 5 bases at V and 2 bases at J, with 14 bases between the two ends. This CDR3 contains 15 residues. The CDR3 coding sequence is TGTGCCAGCAGCCATTCATCTTCGGCCACAGATACGCAGTATTTT. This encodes CASSHSSSATDTQYF.

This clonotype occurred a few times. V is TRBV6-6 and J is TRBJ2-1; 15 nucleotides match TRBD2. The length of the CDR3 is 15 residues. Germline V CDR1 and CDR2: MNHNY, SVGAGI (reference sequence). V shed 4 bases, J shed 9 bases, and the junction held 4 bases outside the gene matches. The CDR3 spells CASSLGLAGGTEQFF. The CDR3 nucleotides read TGTGCCAGCAGTTTGGGACTAGCGGGGGGTACTGAGCAGTTCTTC.

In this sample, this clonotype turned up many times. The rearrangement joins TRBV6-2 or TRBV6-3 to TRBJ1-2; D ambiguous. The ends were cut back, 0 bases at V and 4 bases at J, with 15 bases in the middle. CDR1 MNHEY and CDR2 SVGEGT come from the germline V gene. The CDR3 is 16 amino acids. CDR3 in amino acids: CASSYSNRVGSYGYTF. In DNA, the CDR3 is TGTGCCAGCAGTTACTCGAACCGGGTGGGATCCTATGGCTACACCTTC.

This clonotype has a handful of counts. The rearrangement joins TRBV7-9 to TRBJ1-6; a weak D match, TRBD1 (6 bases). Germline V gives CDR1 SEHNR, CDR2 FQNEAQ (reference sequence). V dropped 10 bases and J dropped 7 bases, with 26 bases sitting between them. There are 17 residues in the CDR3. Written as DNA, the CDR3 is TGTGCCACCGAGCTTGGTAAGGGGGGAGGCCTAAATTCACCCCTCCACTTT. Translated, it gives CATELGKGGGLNSPLHF.

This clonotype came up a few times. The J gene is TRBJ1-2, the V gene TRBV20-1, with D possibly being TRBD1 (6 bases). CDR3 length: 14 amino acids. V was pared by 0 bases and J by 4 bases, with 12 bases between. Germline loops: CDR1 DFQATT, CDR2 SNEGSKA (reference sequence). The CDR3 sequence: CSARDHRVGYGYTF. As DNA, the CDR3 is TGCAGTGCTAGAGACCACAGGGTTGGCTATGGCTACACCTTC.

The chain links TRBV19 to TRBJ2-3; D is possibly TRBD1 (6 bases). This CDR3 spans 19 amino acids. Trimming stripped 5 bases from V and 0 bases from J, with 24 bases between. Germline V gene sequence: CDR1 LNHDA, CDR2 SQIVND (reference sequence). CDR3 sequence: CASSRVRSTGRRSTDTQYF. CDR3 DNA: TGTGCCAGTAGTCGTGTCCGATCGACAGGTAGAAGGAGCACAGATACGCAGTATTTT.

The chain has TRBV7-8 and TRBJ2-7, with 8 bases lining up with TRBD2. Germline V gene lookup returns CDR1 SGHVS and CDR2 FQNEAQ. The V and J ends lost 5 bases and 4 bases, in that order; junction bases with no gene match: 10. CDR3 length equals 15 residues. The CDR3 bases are TGTGCCAGCAGCAAGCTAGCGGGTAGTTGGTACGAGCAGTACTTC. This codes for CASSKLAGSWYEQYF.

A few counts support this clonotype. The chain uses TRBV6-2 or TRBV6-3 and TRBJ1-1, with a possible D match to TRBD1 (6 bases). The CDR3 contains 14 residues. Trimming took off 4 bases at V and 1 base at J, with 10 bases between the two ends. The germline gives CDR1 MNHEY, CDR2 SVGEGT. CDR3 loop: CASSSGTKNTEAFF. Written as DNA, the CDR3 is TGTGCCAGCAGTTCCGGGACAAAGAACACTGAAGCTTTCTTT.

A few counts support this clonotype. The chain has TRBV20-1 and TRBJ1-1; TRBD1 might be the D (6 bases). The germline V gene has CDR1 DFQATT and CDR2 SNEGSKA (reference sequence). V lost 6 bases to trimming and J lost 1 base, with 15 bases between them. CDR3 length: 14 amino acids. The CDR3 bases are TGCAGTGCGCCAGGGGTTGTATGGAACACTGAAGCTTTCTTT. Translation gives CSAPGVVWNTEAFF.

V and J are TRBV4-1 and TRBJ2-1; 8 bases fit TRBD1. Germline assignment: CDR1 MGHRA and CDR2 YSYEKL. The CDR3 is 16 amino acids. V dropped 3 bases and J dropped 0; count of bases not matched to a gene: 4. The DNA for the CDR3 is TGCGCCAGCAGCCAGGGACAGGCGAGCTCCTACAATGAGCAGTTCTTC. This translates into CASSQGQASSYNEQFF.

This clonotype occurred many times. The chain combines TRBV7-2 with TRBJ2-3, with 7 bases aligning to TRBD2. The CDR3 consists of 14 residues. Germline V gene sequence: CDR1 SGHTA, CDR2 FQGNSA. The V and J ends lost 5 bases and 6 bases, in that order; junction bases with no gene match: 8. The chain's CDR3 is CASSPRGEWDTQYF. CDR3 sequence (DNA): TGTGCCAGCAGCCCCCGGGGGGAGTGGGATACGCAGTATTTT. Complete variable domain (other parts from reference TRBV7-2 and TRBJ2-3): GAGVSQSPSNKVTEKGKDVELRCDPISGHTALYWYRQSLGQGLEFLIYFQGNSAPDKSGLPSDRFSAERTGGSVSTLTIQRTQQEDSAVYLCASSPRGEWDTQYFGPGTRLTVL.

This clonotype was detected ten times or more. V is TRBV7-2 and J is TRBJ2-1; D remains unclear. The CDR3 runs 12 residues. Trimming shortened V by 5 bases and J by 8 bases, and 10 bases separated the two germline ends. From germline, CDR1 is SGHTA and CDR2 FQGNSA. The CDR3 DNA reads TGTGCCAGCAGCGGCGGCGGCGATGAGCAGTTCTTC. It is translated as CASSGGGDEQFF.

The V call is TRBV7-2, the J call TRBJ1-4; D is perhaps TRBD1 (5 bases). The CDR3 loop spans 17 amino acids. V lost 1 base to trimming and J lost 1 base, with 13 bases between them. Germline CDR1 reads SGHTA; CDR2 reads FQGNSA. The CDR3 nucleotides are TGTGCCAGCAGCTTAGAGGGGCGGGCCCAAACTAATGAAAAACTGTTTTTT. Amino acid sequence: CASSLEGRAQTNEKLFF.

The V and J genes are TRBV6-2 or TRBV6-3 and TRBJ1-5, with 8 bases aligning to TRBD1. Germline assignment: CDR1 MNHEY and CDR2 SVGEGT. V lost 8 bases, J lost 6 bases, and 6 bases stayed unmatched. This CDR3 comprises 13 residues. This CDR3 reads CASDDRGGQPQHF. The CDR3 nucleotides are TGTGCCAGCGACGACAGGGGAGGTCAGCCCCAGCATTTT.

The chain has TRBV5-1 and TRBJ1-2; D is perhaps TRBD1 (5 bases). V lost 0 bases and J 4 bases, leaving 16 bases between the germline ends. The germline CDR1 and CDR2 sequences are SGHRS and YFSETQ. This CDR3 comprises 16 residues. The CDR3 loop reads CASSLDQRTDIYGYTF. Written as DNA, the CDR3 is TGCGCCAGCAGCTTGGACCAACGGACGGACATCTATGGCTACACCTTC.

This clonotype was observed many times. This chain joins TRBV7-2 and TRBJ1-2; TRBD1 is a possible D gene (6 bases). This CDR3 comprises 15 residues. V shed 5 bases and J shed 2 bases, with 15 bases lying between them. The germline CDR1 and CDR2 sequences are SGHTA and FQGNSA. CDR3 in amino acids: CASSPPAGGNYGYTF. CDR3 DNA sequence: TGTGCCAGCAGCCCTCCGGCGGGGGGCAACTATGGCTACACCTTC. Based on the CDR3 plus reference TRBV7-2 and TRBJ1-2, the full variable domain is GAGVSQSPSNKVTEKGKDVELRCDPISGHTALYWYRQSLGQGLEFLIYFQGNSAPDKSGLPSDRFSAERTGGSVSTLTIQRTQQEDSAVYLCASSPPAGGNYGYTFGSGTRLTVV.

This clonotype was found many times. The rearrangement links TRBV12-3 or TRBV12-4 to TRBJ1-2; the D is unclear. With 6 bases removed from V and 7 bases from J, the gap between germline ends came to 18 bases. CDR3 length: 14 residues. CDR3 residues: CASSRDLWYFGYTF. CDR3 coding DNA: TGTGCCAGCAGCCGCGACCTCTGGTATTTTGGCTACACCTTC.